This T cell receptor beta chain was retrieved from a study of blood T cells in healthy people across ages. Study results and limitations: As age increased, TCR beta diversity per million T cells fell in a roughly linear fashion.

This clonotype has only a few counts. No antigen is known for it. There were healthy Caucasian individuals from Russia, aged about 6 to 95, serving as donors. This CDR3 region has 15 residues. Germline assignment: CDR1 MNHEY and CDR2 SVGAGI. The ends lost 5 bases at V and 3 bases at J; junction bases unmatched: 5. Combining a sample-barcoded 5' primer with a J-beta primer mix, a second PCR ran for roughly 7 to 12 cycles. TCRdb redid the calling of the 5' RACE reads with MiXCR, one entry per CDR3 protein. Found here are about 970,000 distinct CDR3 sequences, roughly half of them singletons; the top ten hold about 20%.

The specimen sequenced was blood. This rearrangement joins TRBV6-5 to TRBJ1-2, with 11 positions matching TRBD1. The source is a woman between 55 and 75 years old in good health. CDR3 protein: CASSKDRGQDYGYTF. In DNA, the CDR3 is TGTGCCAGCAGTAAGGACAGGGGGCAGGACTATGGCTACACCTTC.